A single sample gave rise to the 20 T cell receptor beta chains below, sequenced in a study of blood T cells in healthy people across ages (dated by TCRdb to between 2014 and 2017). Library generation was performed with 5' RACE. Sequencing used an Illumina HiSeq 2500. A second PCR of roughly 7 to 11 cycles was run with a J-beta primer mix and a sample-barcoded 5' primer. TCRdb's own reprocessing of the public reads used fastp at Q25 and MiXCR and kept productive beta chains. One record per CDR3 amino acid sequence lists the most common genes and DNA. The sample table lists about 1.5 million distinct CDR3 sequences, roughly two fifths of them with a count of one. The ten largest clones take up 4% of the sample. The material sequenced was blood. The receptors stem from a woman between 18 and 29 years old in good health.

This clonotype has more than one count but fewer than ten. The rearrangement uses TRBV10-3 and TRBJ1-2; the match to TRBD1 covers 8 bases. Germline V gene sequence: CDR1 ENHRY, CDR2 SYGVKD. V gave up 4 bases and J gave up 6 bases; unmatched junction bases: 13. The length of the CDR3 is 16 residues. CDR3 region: CAISVWSDRELDGYTF. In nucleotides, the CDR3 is TGTGCCATCAGTGTTTGGTCGGACAGGGAGCTTGATGGCTACACCTTC.

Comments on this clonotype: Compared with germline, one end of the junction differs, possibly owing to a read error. The chain's CDR3 is CASSLIRDRGRSNQSQHF. Here the CDR3 DNA reads TGTGCCAGCAGCTTAATCCGGGACAGAGGTAGGAGCAATCAGTCCCAGCATTTT. The rearrangement links TRBV7-2 to TRBJ1-5; 7 bases align to TRBD1. The germline V gene has CDR1 SGHTA and CDR2 FQGNSA. This CDR3 contains 18 residues.

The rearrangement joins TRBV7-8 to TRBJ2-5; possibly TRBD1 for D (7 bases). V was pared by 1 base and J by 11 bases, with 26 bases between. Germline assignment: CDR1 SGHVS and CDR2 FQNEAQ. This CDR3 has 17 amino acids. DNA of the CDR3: TGTGCCAGCAGCTTAGTAGGCGGGGCTACAGGGGTTCTTGAGCAGTACTTC. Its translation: CASSLVGGATGVLEQYF.

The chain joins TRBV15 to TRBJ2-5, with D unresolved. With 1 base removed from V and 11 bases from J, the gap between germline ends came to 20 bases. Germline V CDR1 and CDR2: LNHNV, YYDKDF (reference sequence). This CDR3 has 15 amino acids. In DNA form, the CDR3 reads TGTGCCACCAGCAGAGGCCAGAACTCCTACAATGAGCAGTACTTC. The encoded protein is CATSRGQNSYNEQYF.

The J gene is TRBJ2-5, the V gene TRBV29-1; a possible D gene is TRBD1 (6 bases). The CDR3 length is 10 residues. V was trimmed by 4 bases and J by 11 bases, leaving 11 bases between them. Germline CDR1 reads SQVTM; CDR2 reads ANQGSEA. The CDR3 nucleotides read TGCAGCGTTGGGGGGCTAGAGCAGTACTTC. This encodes CSVGGLEQYF.

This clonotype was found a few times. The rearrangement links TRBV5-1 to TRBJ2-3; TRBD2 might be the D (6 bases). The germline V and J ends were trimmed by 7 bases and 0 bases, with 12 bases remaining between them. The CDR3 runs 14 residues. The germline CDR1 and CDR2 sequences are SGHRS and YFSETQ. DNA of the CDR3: TGCGCCAGCGCGGAGGGACTGAGCACAGATACGCAGTATTTT. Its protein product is CASAEGLSTDTQYF. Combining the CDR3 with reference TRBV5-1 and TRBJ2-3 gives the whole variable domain KAGVTQTPRYLIKTRGQQVTLSCSPISGHRSVSWYQQTPGQGLQFLFEYFSETQRNKGNFPGRFSGRQFSNSRSEMNVSTLELGDSALYLCASAEGLSTDTQYFGPGTRLTVL.

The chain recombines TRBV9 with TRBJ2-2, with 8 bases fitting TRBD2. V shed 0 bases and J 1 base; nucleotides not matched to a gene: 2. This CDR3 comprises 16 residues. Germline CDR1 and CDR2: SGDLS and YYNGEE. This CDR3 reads CASSVGGGWNTGELFF. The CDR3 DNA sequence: TGTGCCAGCAGCGTAGGCGGGGGGTGGAACACCGGGGAGCTGTTTTTT.

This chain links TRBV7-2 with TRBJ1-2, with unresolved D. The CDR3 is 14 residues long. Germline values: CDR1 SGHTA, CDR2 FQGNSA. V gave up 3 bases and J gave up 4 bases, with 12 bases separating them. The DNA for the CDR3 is TGTGCCAGCAGCTTCCTCAGGAGCCCCTATGGCTACACCTTC. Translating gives CASSFLRSPYGYTF.

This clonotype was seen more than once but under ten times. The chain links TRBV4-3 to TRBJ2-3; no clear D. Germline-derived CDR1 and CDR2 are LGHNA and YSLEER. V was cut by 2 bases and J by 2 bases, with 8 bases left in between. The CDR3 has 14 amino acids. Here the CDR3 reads CASSQKVPTDTQYF. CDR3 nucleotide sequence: TGCGCCAGCAGCCAAAAAGTCCCCACAGATACGCAGTATTTT.

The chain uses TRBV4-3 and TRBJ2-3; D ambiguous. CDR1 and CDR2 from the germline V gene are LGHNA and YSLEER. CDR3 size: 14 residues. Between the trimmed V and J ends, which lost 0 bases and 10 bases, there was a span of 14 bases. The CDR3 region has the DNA TGCGCCAGCAGCCAAGAGGCGGCAGTAAGGGCGCAGTATTTT. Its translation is CASSQEAAVRAQYF.

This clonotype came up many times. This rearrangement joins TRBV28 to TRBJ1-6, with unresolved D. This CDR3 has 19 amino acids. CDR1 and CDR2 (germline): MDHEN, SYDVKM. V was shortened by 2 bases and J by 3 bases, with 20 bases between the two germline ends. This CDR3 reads CASSLRTSSQSFYNSPLHF. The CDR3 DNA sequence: TGTGCCAGCAGTTTAAGGACCTCCTCACAGTCGTTCTATAATTCACCCCTCCACTTT.

CDR3 in amino acids: CAGKLGNLETQYF. The DNA for the CDR3 is TGTGCCGGCAAGTTGGGGAATTTGGAGACCCAGTACTTC. The chain links TRBV6-2 or TRBV6-3 to TRBJ2-5; D is ambiguous. The CDR3 runs 13 residues. The germline CDR1 and CDR2 sequences are MNHEY and SVGEGT. Trimming removed 11 bases from V and 5 bases from J, with 18 bases in between.

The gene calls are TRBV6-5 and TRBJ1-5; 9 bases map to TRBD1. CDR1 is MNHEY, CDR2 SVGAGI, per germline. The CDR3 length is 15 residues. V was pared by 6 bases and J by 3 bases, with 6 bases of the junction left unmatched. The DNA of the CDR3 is TGTGCCAGCAGACCGGACAGGGGCGTCAATCAGCCCCAGCATTTT. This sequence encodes CASRPDRGVNQPQHF.

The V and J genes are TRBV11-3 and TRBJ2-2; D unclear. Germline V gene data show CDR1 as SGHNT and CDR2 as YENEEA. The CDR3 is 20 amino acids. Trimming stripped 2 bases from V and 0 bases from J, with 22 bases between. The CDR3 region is CASSLSKLGGKNANTGELFF. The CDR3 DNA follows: TGTGCCAGCAGCTTATCTAAGCTGGGCGGCAAAAACGCGAACACCGGGGAGCTGTTTTTT. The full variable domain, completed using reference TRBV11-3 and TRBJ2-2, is EAGVVQSPRYKIIEKKQPVAFWCNPISGHNTLYWYLQNLGQGPELLIRYENEEAVDDSQLPKDRFSAERLKGVDSTLKIQPAELGDSAVYLCASSLSKLGGKNANTGELFFGEGSRLTVL.

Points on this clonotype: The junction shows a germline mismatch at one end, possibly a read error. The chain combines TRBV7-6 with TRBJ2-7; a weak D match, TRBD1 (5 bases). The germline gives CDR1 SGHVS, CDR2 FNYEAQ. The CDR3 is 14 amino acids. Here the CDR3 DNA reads TGTGCCAGCAGCTTAGAGTGGGGCAGTGATGAGCGGTACTTC. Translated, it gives CASSLEWGSDERYF. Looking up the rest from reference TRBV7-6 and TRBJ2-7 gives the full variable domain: GAGVSQSPRYKVTKRGQDVALRCDPISGHVSLYWYRQALGQGPEFLTYFNYEAQQDKSGLPNDRFSAERPEGSISTLTIQRTEQRDSAMYRCASSLEWGSDERYFGPGTRLTVT.

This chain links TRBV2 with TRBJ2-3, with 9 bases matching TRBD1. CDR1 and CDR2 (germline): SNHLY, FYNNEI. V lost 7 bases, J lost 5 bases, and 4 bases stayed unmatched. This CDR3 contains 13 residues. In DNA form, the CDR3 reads TGTGCCAGCAACAGGGGGCGAGAAGATACGCAGTATTTT. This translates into CASNRGREDTQYF. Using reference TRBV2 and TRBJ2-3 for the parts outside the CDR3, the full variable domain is EPEVTQTPSHQVTQMGQEVILRCVPISNHLYFYWYRQILGQKVEFLVSFYNNEISEKSEIFDDQFSVERPDGSNFTLKIRSTKLEDSAMYFCASNRGREDTQYFGPGTRLTVL.

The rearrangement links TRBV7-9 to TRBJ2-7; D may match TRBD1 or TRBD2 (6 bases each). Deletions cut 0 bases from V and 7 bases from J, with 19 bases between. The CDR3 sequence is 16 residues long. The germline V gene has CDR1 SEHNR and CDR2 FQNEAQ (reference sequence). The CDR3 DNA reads TGTGCCAGCAGCTTAGCGAGGGGGGCCGGGCCCGGGGAGCAGTACTTC. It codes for CASSLARGAGPGEQYF. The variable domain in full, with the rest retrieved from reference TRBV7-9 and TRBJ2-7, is DTGVSQNPRHKITKRGQNVTFRCDPISEHNRLYWYRQTLGQGPEFLTYFQNEAQLEKSRLLSDRFSAERPKGSFSTLEIQRTEQGDSAMYLCASSLARGAGPGEQYFGPGTRLTVT.

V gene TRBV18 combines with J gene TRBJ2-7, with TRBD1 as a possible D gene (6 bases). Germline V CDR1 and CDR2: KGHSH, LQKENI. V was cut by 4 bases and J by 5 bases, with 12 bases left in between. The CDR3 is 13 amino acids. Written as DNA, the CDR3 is TGTGCCAGCTCACTAAGGGACATAGACGAGCAGTACTTC. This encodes CASSLRDIDEQYF.

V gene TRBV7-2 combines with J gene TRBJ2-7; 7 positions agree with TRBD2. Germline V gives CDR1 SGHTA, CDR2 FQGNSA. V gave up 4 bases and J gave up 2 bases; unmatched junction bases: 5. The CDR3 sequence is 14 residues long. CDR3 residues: CASSWGGVTYEQYF. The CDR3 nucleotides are TGTGCCAGCAGCTGGGGGGGAGTAACCTACGAGCAGTACTTC.

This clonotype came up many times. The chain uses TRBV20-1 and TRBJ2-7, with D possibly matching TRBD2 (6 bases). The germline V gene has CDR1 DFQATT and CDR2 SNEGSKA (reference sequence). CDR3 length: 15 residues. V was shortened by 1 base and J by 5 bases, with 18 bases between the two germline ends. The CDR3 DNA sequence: TGCAGTGCTAGAGGGACTCGGGGGTACGGGCACGAGCAGTACTTC. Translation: CSARGTRGYGHEQYF.